Sequencing of this T cell receptor (beta chain) was carried out in a study of neurological immune-mediated disorders. The study's findings and limits: Because no CDR3 amino acid sequences were shared across subjects by expanded clones, private repertoires were suggested in all groups. A possible signature was seen in one related-CDR3 cluster, into which phylogenetic grouping placed the repertoires of 18 of 34 multiple sclerosis patients.

Germline loops: CDR1 LGHDT, CDR2 YNNKEL (reference sequence). Trimming took 1 base from V and 6 from J, leaving 16 bases between them. The CDR3 is 15 amino acids. This clonotype showed up many times. What it recognizes is unknown. Synthesis of cDNA was carried out by template-switch 5'RACE. The reaction used 10-nucleotide random UMIs. TCRdb reanalysed the 5' RACE reads using MiXCR and keeps one entry per CDR3 protein. This table has about 71,000 distinct CDR3 sequences, roughly 3.2% appearing once. A total of 2 million PBMCs stored at -80 degrees C provided the unsorted libraries. Source material: PBMCs. This chain joins TRBV3-1 and TRBJ2-7; maybe TRBD1 (6 bases). The receptor's source is a man in his forties or fifties with multiple sclerosis. The CDR3 sequence is CASSQAKNTGPEQYF. The CDR3 DNA follows: TGTGCCAGCAGCCAAGCCAAGAATACAGGGCCCGAGCAGTACTTC.